In its sample, the clone carrying this T cell receptor beta chain was seen many times. TCRdb re-called the RT-PCR reads through MiXCR, storing one row per CDR3 protein. Of approximately 250,000 distinct CDR3 sequences in the sample, approximately 14% are singletons; the top ten hold roughly 11%. The sample comes from a study of patients and donors after allogeneic stem cell transplantation. The germline V gene has CDR1 ENHRY and CDR2 SYGVKD. The CDR3 is 14 amino acids. V was pared by 4 bases and J by 0 bases, with 10 bases between. Sample: blood, either unsorted or a sorted T cell fraction (not recorded which). This clonotype was sampled from a human donor who was either an allogeneic HSCT recipient or a stem cell or donor lymphocyte infusion donor (not recorded which). It is not recorded whose cells these are; they may come from a transplant donor. V is TRBV10-3 and J is TRBJ2-7; D possibly corresponds to TRBD2 (6 bases). Here the CDR3 DNA reads TGTGCCATCAGTGCAGCTAGCGTCTCCTACGAGCAGTACTTC. Translated, it gives CAISAASVSYEQYF.